The 2 T cell receptor beta chains reported below all come from one sample, sequenced in a study of blood T cell repertoires in COVID-19. Produced via immunoSEQ multiplex PCR; TCRdb's table is partial and in-frame only. The sample carries about 380,000 clones, 70% to 90% recorded once. Material: PBMCs or T cells enriched from blood (not recorded which). These receptors were taken from a woman aged 18 to 35 who had recovered from COVID-19.

This sequence joins TRBV19 and TRBJ1-4; no clear D gene. CDR3 length: 15 residues. Trimming removed 4 bases from V and 5 bases from J, with 14 bases in between. CDR1 and CDR2 (germline): LNHDA, SQIVND (reference sequence). CDR3 amino acids: CASSNQMVINEKLFF. In DNA form, the CDR3 reads TGTGCCAGTAGTAATCAGATGGTGATAAATGAAAAACTGTTTTTT.

This chain joins TRBV5-1 and TRBJ2-1; a possible D gene is TRBD2 (6 bases). V gave up 3 bases and J gave up 8 bases, with 15 bases separating them. The CDR3 extends over 14 amino acids. Germline V CDR1 and CDR2: SGHRS, YFSETQ. CDR3 coding DNA: TGCGCCAGCAGCTCGGTTGGTTCGGGGGATGAGCAGTTCTTC. This encodes CASSSVGSGDEQFF. Full variable domain (missing parts from reference TRBV5-1 and TRBJ2-1): KAGVTQTPRYLIKTRGQQVTLSCSPISGHRSVSWYQQTPGQGLQFLFEYFSETQRNKGNFPGRFSGRQFSNSRSEMNVSTLELGDSALYLCASSSVGSGDEQFFGPGTRLTVL.